This TCR beta chain originates from a study of blood T cell repertoires in COVID-19. Germline V lookup: CDR1 MNHEY, CDR2 SVGEGT. This CDR3 spans 17 amino acids. Trimming took 5 bases from V and 3 from J; bases not matched to a gene: 12. Sequencing used immunoSEQ multiplex PCR; TCRdb keeps in-frame clones, though not all of them. The sample lists 200,000 to 250,000 clones, roughly four fifths occurring once. Enrolled through a virtual design, the participants were between roughly 18 and 100 years of age and came from about two dozen US areas. The study counted Cohort 3 donors as recovered given two negative PCRs, clearance, or symptom resolution.

The sample taken for sequencing was PBMCs or T cells enriched from blood (not recorded which). This sequence was found in a woman aged 60-75 years who had recovered from COVID-19. The chain recombines TRBV6-2 or TRBV6-3 with TRBJ2-7; 11 bases fit TRBD2. This chain's CDR3 is CASSPTTLAGAHYEQYF. CDR3 DNA: TGTGCCAGCAGTCCGACAACACTAGCGGGGGCCCACTACGAGCAGTACTTC.